This TCR beta chain was sequenced in a study of human T cells and chemical hapten exposure. Study results and limitations: Those TCRs sitting above 1 in 1000 frequency stayed the same with DPC sensitization.

This clonotype was seen ten or more times. No antigen is known for it. The total RNA was obtained from whole blood that was not fractionated. TCRdb re-called the 5' RACE reads through MiXCR, storing one row per CDR3 protein. The sample yields 130,000 or so distinct CDR3 sequences, 3.5% to 5% seen once. V was trimmed by 7 bases and J by 0 bases, leaving 7 bases between them. CDR1 is PRHDT, CDR2 FYEKMQ, per germline (reference sequence). The CDR3 loop spans 13 amino acids. This TCR came from a female donor in good health. The chain couples TRBV13 to TRBJ1-3; D is unclear. In DNA, the CDR3 is TGTGCCAGCACCTTCAACTCTGGAAACACCATATATTTT. Amino acid sequence: CASTFNSGNTIYF.